This T cell receptor (beta chain) was observed in a study of T cell repertoires in cytomegalovirus infection. Turning to the study itself: CMV infection plus the matching HLA type was flagged by public TCR beta signatures.

TCRdb reprocessed the reads via MiXCR and lists one record per CDR3 protein. Of 150,000 to 200,000 distinct CDR3 sequences listed, roughly 27% are singletons. Regarding the study as a whole: There were carriers of CMV plus the relevant HLA, and cumulative public TCR beta family frequency identified them.

This clonotype was found many times. Its antigen is undetermined. The sample comprised PBMCs. The sequence derives from a human donor in good health (CMV status not recorded). Some clones in this sample may be carry-over from other donors' samples.

The CDR3 sequence is CASRVAGGPYEQYF. The CDR3 bases are TGTGCCAGCAGGGTAGCGGGGGGGCCTTACGAGCAGTACTTC. The chain recombines TRBV7-2 with TRBJ2-7; 11 bases line up with TRBD2. V was clipped by 6 bases and J by 4 bases; unmatched bases: 5. This CDR3 comprises 14 residues. The germline CDR1 and CDR2 sequences are SGHTA and FQGNSA.